This record looks at one TCR beta chain sequence and its context. This specimen includes other DNA sequences encoding the same CDR3. These data are taken from a study of blood T cell repertoires in COVID-19. Overall study context: Sources were T cells, B-cell-depleted T cells, or PBMCs; the material itself was cDNA or gDNA.

Some clones are missing from TCRdb's copy, which holds only in-frame ones; the method was immunoSEQ multiplex PCR. The sample lists about 150,000 clones, approximately 87% occurring once. Germline CDR1 and CDR2: LGHDT and YNNKEL (reference sequence). V was clipped by 1 base and J by 0 bases; unmatched bases: 6. This CDR3 region has 18 residues. Sequenced input: peripheral blood. The receptor's source is a man between 50 and 59 years old who had recovered from COVID-19. The V gene is TRBV3-1 (or the pseudogene TRBV3-2), the J gene TRBJ1-1; 12 bases map to TRBD1. The CDR3, as DNA: TGTGCCAGCAGCCAAGCAGGGACAGGGGGCTTGGTGAACACTGAAGCTTTCTTT. This translates into CASSQAGTGGLVNTEAFF.